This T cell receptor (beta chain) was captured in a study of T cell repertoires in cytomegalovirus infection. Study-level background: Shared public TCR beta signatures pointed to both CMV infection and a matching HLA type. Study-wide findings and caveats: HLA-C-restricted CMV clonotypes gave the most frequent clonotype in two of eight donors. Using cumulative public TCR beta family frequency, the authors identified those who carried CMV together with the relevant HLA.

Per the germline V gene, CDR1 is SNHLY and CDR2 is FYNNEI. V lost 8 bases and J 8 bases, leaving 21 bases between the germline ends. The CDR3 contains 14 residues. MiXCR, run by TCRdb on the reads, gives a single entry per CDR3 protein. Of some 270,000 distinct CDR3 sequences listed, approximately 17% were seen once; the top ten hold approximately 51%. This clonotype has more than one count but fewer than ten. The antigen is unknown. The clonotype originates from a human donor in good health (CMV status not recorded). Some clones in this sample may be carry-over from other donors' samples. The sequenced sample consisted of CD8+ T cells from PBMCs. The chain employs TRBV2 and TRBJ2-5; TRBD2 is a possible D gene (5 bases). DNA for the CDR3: TGTGCCAGCTCGAGGGAGATATTAAGAGAAACCCAGTACTTC. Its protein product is CASSREILRETQYF.